This T cell receptor (beta chain) was sequenced in a study of blood T cell repertoires in COVID-19. Whole-study context: Donors in the United States, Italy and Spain gave samples during acute or convalescent COVID-19. The analysed material was cDNA or gDNA that came from T cells, B-cell-depleted T cells, or PBMCs.

As processed by the authors: How many nucleated cells were present was estimated from reference gene primer amplification. Here immunoSEQ multiplex PCR was the method, and the copy in TCRdb shows in-frame clones only, minus some. That table gives V, J and clone size, and the DNA gave D and trimming. The table lists roughly 100,000 clones, around 84% of them singletons. V shed 8 bases, J shed 0 bases, and the junction held 4 bases outside the gene matches. The V gene's germline CDR1 is SGHVS and CDR2 FNYEAQ. The CDR3 covers 16 residues. The rearrangement links TRBV7-6 to TRBJ2-7, with 16 bases identical to TRBD2. Sequenced sample: peripheral blood. The receptor was derived from a man in his fifties with active or convalescent COVID-19. The CDR3 is CASAGTSGGASYEQYF. The CDR3 nucleotides are TGTGCCAGCGCCGGGACTAGCGGGGGGGCCTCCTACGAGCAGTACTTC.